This record covers a single T cell receptor (beta chain). As yet, its antigen is unknown. The data were obtained in a study of T cell clones after liver transplantation. Turning to the study itself: In this trial, immunosuppression withdrawal was attempted within 2 years of liver transplant.

Germline V CDR1 and CDR2: SGHVS, FNYEAQ. Losses at the gene ends were 3 bases for V and 13 bases for J; bases not matched to a gene: 10. This CDR3 is 14 amino acids long. Thawed unstimulated PBMCs were FACS-sorted by CD3, CD4 and CD8 into two populations. Method: immunoSEQ multiplex PCR; TCRdb's copy keeps in-frame clones and lacks some. The sample holds about 76,000 clones, roughly 80% seen once. Study results and limitations: A significant post-transplant drop in circulating graft-donor-reactive CD4 TCRbeta sequences occurred in most of the 8 subjects. Rather than being deleted, graft donor-reactive T cells may have moved into the graft.

The chain employs TRBV7-6 and TRBJ1-4; TRBD1 matches 8 bases. Sequenced here: CD4+ T cells from blood, sampled at the 22-month timepoint. The source of this sequence is a human patient who received a liver transplant. These T cells may partly come from the graft donor. Written as DNA, the CDR3 is TGTGCCAGCAGCTTGATGGACAGGGATGGGACACTGTTTTTT. As protein: CASSLMDRDGTLFF.